Listed below are T cell receptor beta chains from one sample, sequenced in a study of technical replicates of blood from a few donors. Profiling relied on immunoSEQ multiplex PCR, and the TCRdb table lists in-frame clones only, not all of them. The repertoire holds around 54,000 clones, with 90% to 96% as singletons. The material sequenced was T cells isolated from PBMCs. These receptors originate from a human donor in good health. Each CDR3 is given with its conserved first and last residue. Each record gives: V gene, clone size, J gene, D gene, CDR3 protein, CDR3 DNA. D genes are given only for firm matches. Only part of the rows carry a size: once, few, many, or a class if the clone is expanded.

V gene: TRBV2
clone size: -
J gene: TRBJ1-2
D gene: -
CDR3 protein: CASSDGFSAWYGYTF
CDR3 DNA: TGTGCCAGCAGTGACGGGTTTTCAGCATGGTATGGCTACACCTTC

V gene: TRBV28
clone size: -
J gene: TRBJ1-1
D gene: -
CDR3 protein: CASSLLAGKNTEAFF
CDR3 DNA: TGTGCCAGCAGTTTACTCGCAGGCAAGAACACTGAAGCTTTCTTT

V gene: TRBV10-3
clone size: few
J gene: TRBJ2-7
D gene: -
CDR3 protein: CAIRPRELGRNEQYF
CDR3 DNA: TGTGCCATCAGGCCCCGGGAGTTAGGAAGGAACGAGCAGTACTTC

V gene: TRBV5-1
clone size: -
J gene: TRBJ1-4
D gene: -
CDR3 protein: CASSLGDEKLFF
CDR3 DNA: TGCGCCAGCAGCTTAGGGGATGAAAAACTGTTTTTT

V gene: TRBV2
clone size: -
J gene: TRBJ1-1
D gene: -
CDR3 protein: CASSERDNLEAFF
CDR3 DNA: TGTGCCAGCAGTGAAAGGGACAACCTTGAAGCTTTCTTT

V gene: TRBV9
clone size: -
J gene: TRBJ2-5
D gene: TRBD2
CDR3 protein: CASSVGLAVTETQYF
CDR3 DNA: TGTGCCAGCAGCGTAGGACTAGCGGTTACAGAGACCCAGTACTTC

V gene: TRBV30
clone size: -
J gene: TRBJ2-5
D gene: -
CDR3 protein: CAWRELGGDVETQYF
CDR3 DNA: TGTGCCTGGAGGGAACTTGGAGGGGATGTCGAGACCCAGTACTTC

V gene: TRBV19
clone size: -
J gene: TRBJ1-3
D gene: -
CDR3 protein: CASSIEALSGNTIYF
CDR3 DNA: TGTGCCAGTAGTATAGAGGCCCTCTCTGGAAACACCATATATTTT

V gene: TRBV4-1
clone size: once
J gene: TRBJ1-5
D gene: -
CDR3 protein: CASSLTDTWRPQHF
CDR3 DNA: TGCGCCAGCAGCCTCACTGACACTTGGCGGCCCCAGCATTTT

V gene: TRBV14
clone size: -
J gene: TRBJ2-7
D gene: -
CDR3 protein: CASTPGTWEQYF
CDR3 DNA: TGTGCCAGCACCCCAGGGACTTGGGAGCAGTACTTC

V gene: TRBV28
clone size: -
J gene: TRBJ2-7
D gene: TRBD1
CDR3 protein: CASGRDSAYEQYF
CDR3 DNA: TGTGCCAGCGGCCGGGACAGCGCCTACGAGCAGTACTTC

V gene: TRBV7-8
clone size: -
J gene: TRBJ1-5
D gene: TRBD1
CDR3 protein: CASSYLFAPQGVSNQPQHF
CDR3 DNA: TGTGCCAGCAGCTACCTTTTTGCCCCACAGGGGGTAAGCAATCAGCCCCAGCATTTT

V gene: TRBV5-1
clone size: -
J gene: TRBJ1-1
D gene: -
CDR3 protein: CASSLEEGRSEAFF
CDR3 DNA: TGCGCCAGCAGCTTGGAAGAGGGTAGAAGTGAAGCTTTCTTT

V gene: TRBV6-1
clone size: -
J gene: TRBJ1-1
D gene: -
CDR3 protein: CASTGGETTEAFF
CDR3 DNA: TGTGCCAGCACGGGCGGGGAGACCACTGAAGCTTTCTTT